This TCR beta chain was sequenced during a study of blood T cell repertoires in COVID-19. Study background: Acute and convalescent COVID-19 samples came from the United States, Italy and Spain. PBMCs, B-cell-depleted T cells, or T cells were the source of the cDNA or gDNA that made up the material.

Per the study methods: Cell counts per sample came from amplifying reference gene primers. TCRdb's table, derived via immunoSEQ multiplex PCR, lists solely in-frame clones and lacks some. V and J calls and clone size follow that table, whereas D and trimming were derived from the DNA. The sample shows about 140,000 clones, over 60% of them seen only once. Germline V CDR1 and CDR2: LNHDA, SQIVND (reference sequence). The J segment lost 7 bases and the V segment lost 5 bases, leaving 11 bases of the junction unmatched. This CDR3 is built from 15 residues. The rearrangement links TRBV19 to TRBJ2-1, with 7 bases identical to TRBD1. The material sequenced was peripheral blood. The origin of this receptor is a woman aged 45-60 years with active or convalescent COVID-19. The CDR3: CASSSLTGSENEQFF. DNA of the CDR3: TGTGCCAGTAGTTCCTTGACAGGGTCCGAGAATGAGCAGTTCTTC.